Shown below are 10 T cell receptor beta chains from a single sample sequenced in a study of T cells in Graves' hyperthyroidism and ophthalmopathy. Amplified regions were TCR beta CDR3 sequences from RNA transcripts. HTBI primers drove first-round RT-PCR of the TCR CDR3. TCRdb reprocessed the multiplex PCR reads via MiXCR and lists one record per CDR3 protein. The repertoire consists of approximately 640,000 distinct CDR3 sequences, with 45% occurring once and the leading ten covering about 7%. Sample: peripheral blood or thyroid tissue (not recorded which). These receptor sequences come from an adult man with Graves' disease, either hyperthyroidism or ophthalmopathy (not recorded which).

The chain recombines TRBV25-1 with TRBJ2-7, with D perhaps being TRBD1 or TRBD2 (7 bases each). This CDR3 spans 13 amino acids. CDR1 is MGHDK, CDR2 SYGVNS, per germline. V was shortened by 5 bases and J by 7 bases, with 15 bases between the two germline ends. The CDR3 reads CASSYSRGGEQYF. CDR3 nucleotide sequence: TGTGCCAGCAGTTACTCCAGGGGGGGGGAGCAGTACTTC.

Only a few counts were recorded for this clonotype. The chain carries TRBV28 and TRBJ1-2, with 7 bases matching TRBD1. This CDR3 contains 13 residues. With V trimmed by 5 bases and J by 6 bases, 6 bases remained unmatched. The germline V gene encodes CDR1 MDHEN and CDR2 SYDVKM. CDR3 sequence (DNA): TGTGCCAGCAGTGGAGACAGGGATCATGGCTACACCTTC. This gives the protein CASSGDRDHGYTF.

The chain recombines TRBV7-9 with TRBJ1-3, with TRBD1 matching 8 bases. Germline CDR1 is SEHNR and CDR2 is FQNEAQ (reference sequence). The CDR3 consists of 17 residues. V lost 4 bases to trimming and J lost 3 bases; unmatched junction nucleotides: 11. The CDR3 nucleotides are TGTGCCAGCAGCTACCCTGGACAGGGAAAGTATGGAAACACCATATATTTT. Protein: CASSYPGQGKYGNTIYF.

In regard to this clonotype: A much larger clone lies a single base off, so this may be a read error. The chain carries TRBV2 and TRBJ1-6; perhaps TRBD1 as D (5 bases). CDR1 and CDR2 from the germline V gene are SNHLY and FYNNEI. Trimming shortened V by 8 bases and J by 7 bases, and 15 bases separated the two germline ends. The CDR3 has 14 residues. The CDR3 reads CASGIGTENSPLHF. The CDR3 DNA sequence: TGTGCCAGCGGGATAGGGACCGAGAATTCACCCCTCCACTTT.

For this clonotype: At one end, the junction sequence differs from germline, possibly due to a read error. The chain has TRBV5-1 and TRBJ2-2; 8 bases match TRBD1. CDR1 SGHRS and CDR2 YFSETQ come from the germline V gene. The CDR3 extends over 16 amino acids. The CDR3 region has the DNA TGCGCCAGCAGCCCCCTGGACAGGGCGGACACCGGGGAGCTGCTTTTT. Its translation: CASSPLDRADTGELLF.

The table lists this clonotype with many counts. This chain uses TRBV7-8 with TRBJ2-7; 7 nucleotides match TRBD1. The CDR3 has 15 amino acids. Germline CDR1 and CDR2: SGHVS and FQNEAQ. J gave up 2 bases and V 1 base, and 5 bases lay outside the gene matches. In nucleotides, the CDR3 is TGTGCCAGCAGCTTAGGGGGACAGACCCCCTACGAGCAGTACTTC. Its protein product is CASSLGGQTPYEQYF.

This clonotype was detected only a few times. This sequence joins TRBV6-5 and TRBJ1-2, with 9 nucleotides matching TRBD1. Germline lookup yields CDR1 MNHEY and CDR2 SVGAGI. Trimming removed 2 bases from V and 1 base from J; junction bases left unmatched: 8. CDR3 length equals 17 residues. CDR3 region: CASSYTGTGNDNYGYTF. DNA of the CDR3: TGTGCCAGCAGTTACACGGGGACAGGGAACGATAACTATGGCTACACCTTC.

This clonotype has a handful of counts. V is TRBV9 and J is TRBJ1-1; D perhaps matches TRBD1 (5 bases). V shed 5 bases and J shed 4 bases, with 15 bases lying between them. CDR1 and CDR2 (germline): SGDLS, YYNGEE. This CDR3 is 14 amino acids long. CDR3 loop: CASSLWGWATEAFF. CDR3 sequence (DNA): TGTGCCAGCAGTTTATGGGGGTGGGCCACTGAAGCTTTCTTT.

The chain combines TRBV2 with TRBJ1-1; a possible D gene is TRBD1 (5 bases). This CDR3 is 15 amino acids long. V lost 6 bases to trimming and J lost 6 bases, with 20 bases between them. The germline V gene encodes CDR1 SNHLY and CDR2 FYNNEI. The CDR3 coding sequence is TGTGCCAGCAGCCAAGGGGCCTATGAAGGGGCTGAAGCTTTCTTT. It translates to CASSQGAYEGAEAFF. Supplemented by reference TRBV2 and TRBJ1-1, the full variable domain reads EPEVTQTPSHQVTQMGQEVILRCVPISNHLYFYWYRQILGQKVEFLVSFYNNEISEKSEIFDDQFSVERPDGSNFTLKIRSTKLEDSAMYFCASSQGAYEGAEAFFGQGTRLTVV.

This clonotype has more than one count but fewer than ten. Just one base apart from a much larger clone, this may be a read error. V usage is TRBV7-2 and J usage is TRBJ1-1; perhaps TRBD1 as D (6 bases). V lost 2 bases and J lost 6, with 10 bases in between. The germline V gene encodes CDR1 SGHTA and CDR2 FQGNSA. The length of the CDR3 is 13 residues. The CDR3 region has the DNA TGTGCCAGCAGCTTAAACAGGGACGCTGAAGCTTTCTTT. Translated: CASSLNRDAEAFF.